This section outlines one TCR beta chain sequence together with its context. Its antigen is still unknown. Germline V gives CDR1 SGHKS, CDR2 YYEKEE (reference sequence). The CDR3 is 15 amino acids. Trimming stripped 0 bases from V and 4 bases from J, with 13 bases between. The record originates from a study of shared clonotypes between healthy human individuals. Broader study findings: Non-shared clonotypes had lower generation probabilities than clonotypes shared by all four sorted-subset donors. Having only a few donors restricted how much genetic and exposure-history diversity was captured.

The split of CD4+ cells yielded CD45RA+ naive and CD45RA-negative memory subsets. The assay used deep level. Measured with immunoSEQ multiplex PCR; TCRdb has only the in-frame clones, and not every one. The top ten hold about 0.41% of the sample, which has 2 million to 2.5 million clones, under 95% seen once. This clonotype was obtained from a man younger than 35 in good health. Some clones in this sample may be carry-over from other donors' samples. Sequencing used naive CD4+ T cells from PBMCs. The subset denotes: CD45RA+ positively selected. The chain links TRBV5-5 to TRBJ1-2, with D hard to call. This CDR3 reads CASSLGRAPFYGYTF. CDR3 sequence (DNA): TGTGCCAGCAGCTTGGGGAGGGCTCCCTTCTATGGCTACACCTTC.